This record looks at one T cell receptor (beta chain) sequence and its context. This CDR3 region has 15 residues. Per germline, CDR1 SNHLY and CDR2 FYNNEI. With V trimmed by 4 bases and J by 7 bases, 9 bases remained unmatched. TCRdb re-derived calls from the 5' RACE reads in MiXCR, one entry per CDR3 protein. Of about 790,000 distinct CDR3 sequences listed, about 20% are singletons. The data derive from a study of identical twins. These data also featured in a second study, about T cells expressing NK-cell markers. That paper states: Similarly, these clonotypes led the CD3+CD56-NKG2C+ fraction as well in four donors.

The V and J genes are TRBV2 and TRBJ1-5, with 8 nucleotides matching TRBD1. What was sequenced was PBMCs. This TCR was recovered from a woman under 30 in good health. The CDR3 DNA follows: TGTGCCAGCAGTGGGGGTCAGGGGGCGAGACAGCCCCAGCATTTT. Protein: CASSGGQGARQPQHF.